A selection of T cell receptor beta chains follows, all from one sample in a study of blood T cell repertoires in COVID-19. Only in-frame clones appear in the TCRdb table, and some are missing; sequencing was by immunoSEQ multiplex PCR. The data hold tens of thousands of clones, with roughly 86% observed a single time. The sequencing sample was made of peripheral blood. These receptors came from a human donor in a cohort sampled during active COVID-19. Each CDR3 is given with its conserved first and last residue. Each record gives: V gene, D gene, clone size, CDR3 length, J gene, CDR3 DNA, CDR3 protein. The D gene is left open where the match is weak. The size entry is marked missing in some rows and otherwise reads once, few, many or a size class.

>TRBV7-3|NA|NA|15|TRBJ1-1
TGTGCCAGCAGCCCCCTTAAGTCCCGACAGAGGAAAGCTTTCTTT
CASSPLKSRQRKAFF
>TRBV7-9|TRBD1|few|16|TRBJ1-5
TGTGCCAGCAGCGATAGGACAGGGGCCAGCAATCAGCCCCAGCATTTT
CASSDRTGASNQPQHF
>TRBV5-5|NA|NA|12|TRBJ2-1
TGTGCCAGCAGCTTGGATCCTTTGAGGCAGTTCTTC
CASSLDPLRQFF
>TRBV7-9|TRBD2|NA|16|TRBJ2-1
TGTGCCAGCAGCTGGACGGAGGGGCGGGGGAACAATGAGCAGTTCTTC
CASSWTEGRGNNEQFF
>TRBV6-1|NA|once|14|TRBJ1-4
TGTGCCAGCAGTGAAGGCGGAAGCCTGGATAAACTGTTTTTT
CASSEGGSLDKLFF
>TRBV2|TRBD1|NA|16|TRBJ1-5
TGTGCCAGCTGGGGGGGACAGGGGTATAGCAATCAGCCCCAGCATTTT
CASWGGQGYSNQPQHF
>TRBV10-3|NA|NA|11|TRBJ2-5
TGTGCCATCAGTGTACGGGAGACCCAGTACTTC
CAISVRETQYF
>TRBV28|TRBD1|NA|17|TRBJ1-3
TGTGCCAGCAGTATCCTCCAGGGGGCCCCTTCGGGTGACACCATATATTTT
CASSILQGAPSGDTIYF
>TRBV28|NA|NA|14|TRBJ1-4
TGTGCCAGCAGTTTAACACAGGCTAATGAAAAACTGTTTTTT
CASSLTQANEKLFF
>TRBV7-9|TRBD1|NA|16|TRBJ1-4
TGTGCCAGCAGCTCTGGGACAGCAGCAACTAATGAAAAACTGTTTTTT
CASSSGTAATNEKLFF
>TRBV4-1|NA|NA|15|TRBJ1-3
TGCGCCAGCAGCCATTTTAGTTCCTCTGGAAACACCATATATTTT
CASSHFSSSGNTIYF
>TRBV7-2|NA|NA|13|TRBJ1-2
TGTGCCAGCAGCAAGGGGACTTCCTATGGCTACACCTTC
CASSKGTSYGYTF
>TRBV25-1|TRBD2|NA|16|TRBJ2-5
TGTGCCAGCAGTGAAGGGGGACTAGCCAGGGTGGAGACCCAGTACTTC
CASSEGGLARVETQYF
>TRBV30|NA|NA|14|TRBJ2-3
TGTGCCTGGACCTATTTGATGGAGACAGATACGCAGTATTTT
CAWTYLMETDTQYF
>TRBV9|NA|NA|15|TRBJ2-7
TGTGCCAGCAGCGTAGGATCTCTAGCATCCTACGAGCAGTACTTC
CASSVGSLASYEQYF
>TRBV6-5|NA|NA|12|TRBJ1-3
TGTGCCAGCAGTTACTCTGGCAGGGTTCTTTCTTTT
CASSYSGRVLSF
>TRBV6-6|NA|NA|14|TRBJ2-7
TGTGCCAGCAGTTACGGATCGGGGTTTGACGAGCAGTACTTC
CASSYGSGFDEQYF
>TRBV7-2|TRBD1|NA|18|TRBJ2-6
TGTGCCAGCAGCTCCAGACAGGGGGCGCGATCTGGGGCCAACGTCCTGACTTTC
CASSSRQGARSGANVLTF
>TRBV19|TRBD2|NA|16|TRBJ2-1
TGTGCCAGCGGCCCCCGAGCGGGGGGGACATACAATGAGCAGTTCTTC
CASGPRAGGTYNEQFF
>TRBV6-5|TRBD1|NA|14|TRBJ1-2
TGTGCCAGCAAGGAGGACAGGGGCCACTATGGCTACACCTTC
CASKEDRGHYGYTF
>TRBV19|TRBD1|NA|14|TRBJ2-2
TGTGCCAGTAGCCGGGACAGGTTTGCCGGGGAGCTGTTTTTT
CASSRDRFAGELFF
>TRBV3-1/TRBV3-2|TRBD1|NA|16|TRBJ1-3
TGTGCCAGCAGCCTGGGACAGATTTACTCTGGAAACACCATATATTTT
CASSLGQIYSGNTIYF
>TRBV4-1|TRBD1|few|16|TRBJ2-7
TGCGCCAGCAGCCAAGCGGCAGGACAGGGCCTCTACGAGCAGTACTTC
CASSQAAGQGLYEQYF
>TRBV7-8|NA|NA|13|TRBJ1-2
TGTGCCAGCAGCTTCGACAGGAACTATGGCTACACCTTC
CASSFDRNYGYTF
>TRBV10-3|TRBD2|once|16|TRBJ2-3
TGTGCCATCAGTCCGAGTACTAGCGGGGGGGTAGGTACGCAGTATTTT
CAISPSTSGGVGTQYF
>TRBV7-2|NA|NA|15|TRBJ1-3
TGTGCCAGCAGTCACAGGGTGCTCTCTGGAAACACCATATATTTT
CASSHRVLSGNTIYF
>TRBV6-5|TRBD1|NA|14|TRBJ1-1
TGTGCCAGCAGTAGACAGGGCCTGAACACTGAAGCTTTCTTT
CASSRQGLNTEAFF
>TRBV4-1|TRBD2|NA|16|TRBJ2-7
TGCGCCAGCAGCCAGGGGAGGGGAAAGGCGGTCTACGAGCAGTACTTC
CASSQGRGKAVYEQYF
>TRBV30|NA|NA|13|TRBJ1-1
TGTGCCTGGACCTATCAGGGGTGGGGGAGAGCTTTCTTT
CAWTYQGWGRAFF
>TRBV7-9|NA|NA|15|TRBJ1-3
TGTGCCAGCAGCTTATTAGCGCTCTCTGGAAACACCATATATTTT
CASSLLALSGNTIYF
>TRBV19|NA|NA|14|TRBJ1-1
TGTGCCAGTAGTATACAGGGTGGATCCACTGAAGCTTTCTTT
CASSIQGGSTEAFF
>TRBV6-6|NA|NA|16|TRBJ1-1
TGTGCCAGCAGTTACGGTCTCCCTAGCGCGAACACTGAAGCTTTCTTT
CASSYGLPSANTEAFF
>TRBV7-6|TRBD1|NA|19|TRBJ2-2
TGTGCCAGCAGCTTATTGAAGGGCAGGGGGATCGCGAACACCGGGGAGCTGTTTTTT
CASSLLKGRGIANTGELFF
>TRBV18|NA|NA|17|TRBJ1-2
TGTGCCAGCTCACTCAGAGCCGGGACACGACTCCTTGGCGGCTACACCTTC
CASSLRAGTRLLGGYTF